These T cell receptor beta chains were read from a single sample in a study of Ad26.COV2.S vaccination and SARS-CoV-2 variants. Some clones are missing from TCRdb's copy, which holds only in-frame ones; the method was immunoSEQ multiplex PCR. The sample has fewer than 150,000 clones; 70% to 90% are singletons. Sequenced material: peripheral blood, taken after recovery from COVID-19. These receptors were collected from a human donor who had recovered from COVID-19. Each CDR3 is given with its conserved first and last residue. D genes are given only for firm matches. Clone size is not always given. Where it is, it says once, few, many or a class for expanded clones.

v_call	d_call	cdr3_length	clone_size	j_call	cdr3_nt	cdr3_aa
TRBV2	-	17	once	TRBJ2-1	TGTGCCAGCAGTGAAAAGGCCATCGTAAGCTCCTACAATGAGCAGTTCTTC	CASSEKAIVSSYNEQFF
TRBV5-4	-	11	-	TRBJ2-1	TGTGCCAGCAGCTTTGACAATGAGCAGTTCTTC	CASSFDNEQFF
TRBV27	-	14	-	TRBJ1-5	TGTGCCAGCAGTTTATCGGGTAGTTATCAGCCCCAGCATTTT	CASSLSGSYQPQHF
TRBV11-3	-	13	-	TRBJ2-3	TGTGCCAGCAGCCGGGGGAGCACAGATACGCAGTATTTT	CASSRGSTDTQYF
TRBV7-9	-	13	-	TRBJ2-5	TGTGCCAGCAGCTCCCAATCCCAAGAGACCCAGTACTTC	CASSSQSQETQYF
TRBV28	-	14	-	TRBJ2-2	TGTGCCAGCAGTTTAGGGGCAGGGTTCGGGGAGCTGTTTTTT	CASSLGAGFGELFF
TRBV12-3/TRBV12-4	-	11	-	TRBJ1-2	TGTGCCAGCAGTTTGTCAAGCGGCTACACCTTC	CASSLSSGYTF
TRBV7-9	-	13	-	TRBJ1-2	TGTGCCAGCAGCTTAGGGACAGCCTATGGCTACACCTTC	CASSLGTAYGYTF
TRBV4-3	-	14	-	TRBJ2-1	TGCGCCAGCAGCCAAGTGGGCGGCTACAATGAGCAGTTCTTC	CASSQVGGYNEQFF
TRBV6-5	-	15	-	TRBJ1-2	TGTGCCAGCAGTATGTGGGCCCCCCTGAGCTATGGCTACACCTTC	CASSMWAPLSYGYTF
TRBV28	-	14	-	TRBJ1-5	TGTGCCAGCAGTAAGAATCCCAGCAATCAGCCCCAGCATTTT	CASSKNPSNQPQHF
TRBV6-5	TRBD1	14	-	TRBJ2-1	TGTGCCAGCAGGCCGGGACAGGGGAGGAATGAGCAGTTCTTC	CASRPGQGRNEQFF
TRBV28	TRBD1	15	-	TRBJ2-1	TGTGCCAGCACCCCAGTACAGGGGGCTTACAATGAGCAGTTCTTC	CASTPVQGAYNEQFF
TRBV7-9	-	16	-	TRBJ2-5	TGTGCCAGCAGCTTAGGGCCCGGGCAGGGGCGGGAGACCCAGTACTTC	CASSLGPGQGRETQYF
TRBV5-5	TRBD1	13	-	TRBJ2-7	TGTGCCAGCAGCTGGGACAGGCCCAACGAGCAGTACTTC	CASSWDRPNEQYF
TRBV18	-	15	once	TRBJ1-3	TGTGCCAGCTCACCACCCCCAGGGGTGGCAAACACCATATATTTT	CASSPPPGVANTIYF
TRBV28	-	13	-	TRBJ1-2	TGTGCCAGCAGTTTAAAGGGGATCTATGGCTACACCTTC	CASSLKGIYGYTF
TRBV4-1	-	13	-	TRBJ1-2	TGCGCCAGCAGCCAGGGGGATTTCTATGGCTACACCTTC	CASSQGDFYGYTF